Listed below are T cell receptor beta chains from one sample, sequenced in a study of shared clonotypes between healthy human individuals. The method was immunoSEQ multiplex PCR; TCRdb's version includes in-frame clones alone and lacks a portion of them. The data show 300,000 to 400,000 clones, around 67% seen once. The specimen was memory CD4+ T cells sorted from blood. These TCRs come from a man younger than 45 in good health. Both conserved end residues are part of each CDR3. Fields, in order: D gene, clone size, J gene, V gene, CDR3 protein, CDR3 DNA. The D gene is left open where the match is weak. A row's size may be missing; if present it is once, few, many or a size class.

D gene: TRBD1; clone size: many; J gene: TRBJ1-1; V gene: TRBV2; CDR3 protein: CASRGQGTGAFF; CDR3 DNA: TGTGCCAGCAGAGGACAGGGGACCGGTGCTTTCTTT
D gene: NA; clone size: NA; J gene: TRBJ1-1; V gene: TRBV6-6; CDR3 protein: CASSPEQTWDTEAFF; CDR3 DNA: TGTGCCAGCAGTCCTGAACAGACATGGGACACTGAAGCTTTCTTT
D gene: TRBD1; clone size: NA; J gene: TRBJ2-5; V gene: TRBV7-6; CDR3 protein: CASSMVRTGEQTQYF; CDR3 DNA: TGTGCCAGCAGCATGGTTCGGACAGGGGAGCAGACCCAGTACTTC
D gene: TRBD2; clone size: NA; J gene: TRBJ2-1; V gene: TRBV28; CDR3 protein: CASSDWGGGSYNEQFF; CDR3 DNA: TGTGCCAGCAGTGACTGGGGCGGGGGGTCCTACAATGAGCAGTTCTTC
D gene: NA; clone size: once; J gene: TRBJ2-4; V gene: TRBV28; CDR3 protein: CASMKGIAKNIQYF; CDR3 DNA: TGTGCCAGCATGAAAGGCATAGCCAAAAACATTCAGTACTTC
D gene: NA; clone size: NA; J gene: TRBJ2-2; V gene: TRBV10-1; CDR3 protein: CASMGTSTGELFF; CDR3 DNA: TGCGCCAGCATGGGGACAAGCACCGGGGAGCTGTTTTTT
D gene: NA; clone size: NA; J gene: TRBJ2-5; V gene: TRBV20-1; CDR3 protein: CSAYSETQYF; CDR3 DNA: TGCAGTGCTTACAGTGAGACCCAGTACTTC
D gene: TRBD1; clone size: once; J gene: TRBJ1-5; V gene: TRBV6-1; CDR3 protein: CASSTGTANNQPQHF; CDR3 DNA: TGTGCCAGCAGTACCGGGACAGCCAACAATCAGCCCCAGCATTTT
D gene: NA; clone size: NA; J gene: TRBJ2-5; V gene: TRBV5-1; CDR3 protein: CASSLPGLGETQYF; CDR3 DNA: TGCGCCAGCAGCTTGCCGGGACTGGGTGAGACCCAGTACTTC
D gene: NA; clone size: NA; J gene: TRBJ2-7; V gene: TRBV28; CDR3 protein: CASSFWASRSYEQYF; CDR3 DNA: TGTGCCAGCAGTTTCTGGGCATCCCGGTCCTACGAGCAGTACTTC
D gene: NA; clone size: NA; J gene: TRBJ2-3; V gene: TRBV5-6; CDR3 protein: CASSFGRGGPDTQYF; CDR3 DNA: TGTGCCAGCAGCTTCGGAAGGGGAGGTCCAGATACGCAGTATTTT
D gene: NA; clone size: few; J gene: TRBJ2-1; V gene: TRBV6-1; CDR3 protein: CASSEEWSGGGEQFF; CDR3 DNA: TGTGCCAGCAGTGAAGAATGGTCAGGGGGAGGGGAGCAGTTCTTC
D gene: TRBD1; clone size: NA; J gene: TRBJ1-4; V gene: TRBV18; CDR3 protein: CASSKDRPNEKLFF; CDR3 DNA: TGTGCCAGCTCAAAGGACAGGCCAAATGAAAAACTGTTTTTT